A selection of T cell receptor beta chains follows, all from one sample in a study of cytomegalovirus exposure and HLA in healthy donors. The repertoire was sequenced with immunoSEQ multiplex PCR; TCRdb's copy has only in-frame clones and lacks some. This table has under 150,000 clones, 82% appearing once. The sample comprised PBMCs. These receptors were collected from a male donor in good health and CMV-seronegative. Both conserved end residues are part of each CDR3. The order of the fields is J gene, D gene, clone size, V gene, CDR3 protein, CDR3 DNA. D genes are given only for firm matches. The size of a clone is reported for some rows only, either as once, few or many, or as a class for expanded clones.

j_gene: TRBJ2-1
d_gene: TRBD2
abundance: NA
v_gene: TRBV7-8
CDR3aa: CASSLASLAGGEQFF
CDR3nt: TGTGCCAGCAGCTTAGCGAGTCTGGCGGGAGGTGAGCAGTTCTTC

j_gene: TRBJ2-7
d_gene: NA
abundance: NA
v_gene: TRBV10-3
CDR3aa: CAIKGGADLGEQYF
CDR3nt: TGTGCCATCAAAGGCGGGGCTGATTTGGGCGAGCAGTACTTC

j_gene: TRBJ2-7
d_gene: TRBD2
abundance: NA
v_gene: TRBV11-3
CDR3aa: CASSESGGEQYF
CDR3nt: TGTGCCAGCAGCGAGAGCGGGGGCGAGCAGTACTTC

j_gene: TRBJ2-7
d_gene: NA
abundance: few
v_gene: TRBV4-3
CDR3aa: CASSRVMGSGYEQYF
CDR3nt: TGCGCCAGCAGCCGAGTAATGGGCAGTGGCTACGAGCAGTACTTC

j_gene: TRBJ2-1
d_gene: NA
abundance: NA
v_gene: TRBV9
CDR3aa: CASSVVGGPRYNEQFF
CDR3nt: TGTGCCAGCAGCGTAGTCGGGGGTCCTCGGTACAATGAGCAGTTCTTC

j_gene: TRBJ2-7
d_gene: NA
abundance: NA
v_gene: TRBV19
CDR3aa: CASSKLAATYEQYF
CDR3nt: TGTGCCAGTAGTAAACTAGCAGCAACCTACGAGCAGTACTTC

j_gene: TRBJ2-5
d_gene: NA
abundance: NA
v_gene: TRBV27
CDR3aa: CASSLYRPGGETQYF
CDR3nt: TGTGCCAGCAGTTTATATCGGCCTGGCGGGGAGACCCAGTACTTC

j_gene: TRBJ2-7
d_gene: NA
abundance: once
v_gene: TRBV27
CDR3aa: CASSSLGGLAYEQYF
CDR3nt: TGTGCCAGCAGTTCACTTGGGGGACTTGCCTACGAGCAGTACTTC

j_gene: TRBJ2-7
d_gene: TRBD2
abundance: NA
v_gene: TRBV11-3
CDR3aa: CASSLGLAGKDEQYF
CDR3nt: TGTGCCAGCAGCCTTGGACTAGCGGGGAAGGACGAGCAGTACTTC

j_gene: TRBJ1-1
d_gene: NA
abundance: NA
v_gene: TRBV6-5
CDR3aa: CASSLTEAGTEAFF
CDR3nt: TGTGCCAGCAGTCTGACCGAGGCTGGGACTGAAGCTTTCTTT

j_gene: TRBJ2-7
d_gene: TRBD1
abundance: NA
v_gene: TRBV19
CDR3aa: CASSTQGSYEQYF
CDR3nt: TGTGCCAGTAGTACACAGGGGAGCTACGAGCAGTACTTC

j_gene: TRBJ1-4
d_gene: NA
abundance: once
v_gene: TRBV12-5
CDR3aa: CASGFSVHGNEKLFF
CDR3nt: TGTGCTAGTGGTTTCTCAGTTCACGGGAATGAAAAACTGTTTTTT

j_gene: TRBJ2-5
d_gene: NA
abundance: NA
v_gene: TRBV28
CDR3aa: CASSPRIGETQYF
CDR3nt: TGTGCCAGCAGTCCCAGAATCGGGGAGACCCAGTACTTC

j_gene: TRBJ2-2
d_gene: NA
abundance: NA
v_gene: TRBV28
CDR3aa: CASRLVGGSGELFF
CDR3nt: TGTGCCAGCAGATTAGTAGGGGGATCCGGGGAGCTGTTTTTT

j_gene: TRBJ1-1
d_gene: TRBD1
abundance: NA
v_gene: TRBV6-5
CDR3aa: CASSSETGPYTEAFF
CDR3nt: TGTGCCAGCAGTTCGGAGACAGGGCCTTACACTGAAGCTTTCTTT

j_gene: TRBJ2-5
d_gene: TRBD1
abundance: NA
v_gene: TRBV9
CDR3aa: CASSVEGGLETQYF
CDR3nt: TGTGCCAGCAGCGTAGAAGGGGGCTTGGAGACCCAGTACTTC

j_gene: TRBJ2-2
d_gene: NA
abundance: NA
v_gene: TRBV25-1
CDR3aa: CASSGQNTGELFF
CDR3nt: TGTGCCAGCAGTGGTCAGAACACCGGGGAGCTGTTTTTT

j_gene: TRBJ2-7
d_gene: NA
abundance: NA
v_gene: TRBV19
CDR3aa: CASSSTGAYEQYF
CDR3nt: TGTGCCAGTAGTTCGACAGGAGCCTACGAGCAGTACTTC

j_gene: TRBJ2-5
d_gene: NA
abundance: NA
v_gene: TRBV21-1
CDR3aa: CASRGLIAGGPETQYF
CDR3nt: TGTGCCAGCAGGGGGTTAATAGCGGGAGGGCCAGAGACCCAGTACTTC

j_gene: TRBJ2-7
d_gene: TRBD1
abundance: NA
v_gene: TRBV4-3
CDR3aa: CASSQPGQGHEQYF
CDR3nt: TGCGCCAGCAGCCAACCGGGACAGGGCCACGAGCAGTACTTC

j_gene: TRBJ2-7
d_gene: TRBD2
abundance: NA
v_gene: TRBV13
CDR3aa: CASSRRLAKPYEQYF
CDR3nt: TGTGCCAGCAGTCGTAGACTAGCGAAACCCTACGAGCAGTACTTC

j_gene: TRBJ2-7
d_gene: NA
abundance: NA
v_gene: TRBV4-3
CDR3aa: CASSQDRLAQSEQYF
CDR3nt: TGCGCCAGCAGCCAAGATAGGCTAGCCCAGTCGGAGCAGTACTTC

j_gene: TRBJ2-3
d_gene: NA
abundance: few
v_gene: TRBV4-1
CDR3aa: CASSQDPGNTQYF
CDR3nt: TGCGCCAGCAGCCAAGATCCGGGAAATACGCAGTATTTT

j_gene: TRBJ2-2
d_gene: NA
abundance: few
v_gene: TRBV4-3
CDR3aa: CASSQEDWTGELFF
CDR3nt: TGCGCCAGCAGCCAAGAGGACTGGACCGGGGAGCTGTTTTTT

j_gene: TRBJ2-2
d_gene: TRBD1
abundance: NA
v_gene: TRBV6-1
CDR3aa: CASSDGTGYNTGELFF
CDR3nt: TGTGCCAGCAGTGATGGGACAGGTTATAACACCGGGGAGCTGTTTTTT

j_gene: TRBJ2-1
d_gene: NA
abundance: once
v_gene: TRBV27
CDR3aa: CASSESYNEQFF
CDR3nt: TGTGCCAGCAGTGAGTCCTACAATGAGCAGTTCTTC

j_gene: TRBJ1-4
d_gene: NA
abundance: NA
v_gene: TRBV5-1
CDR3aa: CASSLYGGDEKLFF
CDR3nt: TGCGCCAGCAGCTTGTATGGGGGGGATGAAAAACTGTTTTTT

j_gene: TRBJ1-1
d_gene: NA
abundance: NA
v_gene: TRBV19
CDR3aa: CASRDRGHGTEAFF
CDR3nt: TGTGCCAGTAGGGACAGAGGGCACGGCACTGAAGCTTTCTTT

j_gene: TRBJ2-7
d_gene: NA
abundance: NA
v_gene: TRBV5-6
CDR3aa: CASSLISSSYEQYF
CDR3nt: TGTGCCAGCAGCCTAATTAGCTCATCCTACGAGCAGTACTTC

j_gene: TRBJ1-1
d_gene: NA
abundance: NA
v_gene: TRBV18
CDR3aa: CASSPAGTGTEAFF
CDR3nt: TGTGCCAGCTCACCCGCAGGAACTGGCACTGAAGCTTTCTTT

j_gene: TRBJ2-7
d_gene: NA
abundance: NA
v_gene: TRBV30
CDR3aa: CAWGVRGGSGEQYF
CDR3nt: TGTGCCTGGGGGGTCCGGGGAGGATCGGGCGAGCAGTACTTC

j_gene: TRBJ2-7
d_gene: NA
abundance: once
v_gene: TRBV7-6
CDR3aa: CASSLTRWGSYEQYF
CDR3nt: TGTGCCAGCAGCTTAACTAGGTGGGGCTCCTACGAGCAGTACTTC